This T cell receptor beta chain is drawn from a study of vaccination and CD4 T cells after COVID-19 (dated 2022 in TCRdb). About the study as a whole: Every convalescent patient had a positive nasal swab PCR test for SARS-CoV-2, with mild disease in 9 or 10 patients and severe disease in one. Control cultures received a CEFX viral epitope pool as the positive control, an HIV-1 Nef peptide pool as the negative control, or no peptide. In over 8 COVID-19 convalescent patients and a few infection-naive healthy vaccine recipients, researchers compared the spike-specific CD4+ TCR repertoire from before mRNA vaccination with the repertoire from after. For stimulating the cultures, overlapping spike peptide pools were used, derived from SARS-CoV-2 as well as from the common cold coronaviruses HCoV-NL63, HCoV-OC43 and HCoV-229E. Two doses of either the Pfizer-BioNTech BNT162b2 vaccine (n=8) or the Moderna mRNA-1273 vaccine (n=2) were administered to participants. The convalescent cohort included six males and four females, with two Hispanic individuals, seven Caucasians, two Asians and one multiracial person. Post-COVID blood samples from convalescent patients were collected a median of 101 days after diagnosis, with a range of 35 to 161 days. Post-vaccine blood samples were collected a median of 72 days after the second vaccine dose, ranging from about 13 to 241 days. What the authors observed across the whole study: Only a relatively small number of convalescent patients were included in the study, and early timepoints following natural infection were not analyzed. Although the median number of SARS-CoV-2-reactive clonotypes went up from some 23 after infection to 38 after vaccination, the increase was not significant. Of the vaccine-specific clones found in convalescent patients, nearly all (304 of 307) were mono-reactive for SARS-CoV-2 spike instead of being cross-reactive with common cold coronaviruses. In convalescent patients, a median around 90% of post-vaccine SARS-CoV-2-reactive clones were detected only after vaccination, suggesting vaccine-specific priming.

The library came from PCR. At the Johns Hopkins FTIC core, DNA from the cultured CD4+ T cells underwent TCR sequencing with the Oncomine TCR Beta short-read assay. The QIAamp micro DNA kit was used to extract genomic DNA from the cultured CD4+ T cells. Oncomine TCR Beta libraries from cultured CD4+ T cells were pooled using unique dual indexes and sequenced on an Illumina iSeq 100. The authors' pipeline ran thus. Non-productive sequences were filtered out, and CDR3s that did not start with C, did not end with F or W, or were shorter than 7 amino acids were discarded. Antigen-specific clonotypes were identified using the MANAFEST web application through comparison of peptide-stimulated wells with reference and other culture wells. To be called positive, a clone needed an FDR below 0.05, an odds ratio above 5, and a productive frequency above 0.1% in at least two of three replicate wells. A clonotype was classed as cross-reactive if the clonotype showed significant expansion both in SARS-CoV-2 spike wells and in at least one common cold coronavirus spike condition. Similarity between CDR3 sequences was evaluated in R version 3.6.1 using Levenshtein distances (stringdist) and unrooted phylogenetic trees (ape). TCRdb itself trimmed the public reads at Q25 with fastp, ran MiXCR and retained productive beta chains. For every CDR3 protein sequence, its rows merge into one entry that carries the most common genes and DNA. These V and J calls are TCRdb output, not the study's own analysis. This sample lists about 22,000 distinct CDR3 sequences; over 25% were detected once. The ten largest make up roughly 12% of the sample.

The sample's treatment or condition label, decoded: approximately 9-day PBMC culture with coronavirus spike peptide pools or control peptides (ViraFEST assay). The ViraFEST assay was used in the study, in which antigen-specific T cells were expanded with peptide pools and expanded clonotypes were subsequently identified by TCR sequencing. The convalescent patients' positive SARS-CoV-2 PCR tests were from March to December 2020, which was before the Alpha, Beta and Delta variants emerged in the United States. Some 2 million PBMCs per well were cultured in IMDM with 5% human AB serum and about 9.7 IU/ml IL-2, plus 10 ug/ml peptide pools. On days 3 and 7, half of the culture medium was replaced with fresh IL-2-containing medium. CD4+ T cells were isolated after approximately eleven days of culture through negative selection using the EasySep CD4+ T cell isolation kit. PBMCs were separated from whole blood using Ficoll-Paque Plus gradient centrifugation and then either used fresh or cryopreserved at -140C. Culture conditions were generally each tested in triplicate wells.

About this clonotype itself: The specificity of this receptor is unknown. It has no much larger one-base neighbor in the sample; base qualities were not kept.

Looking up the germline V gene yields CDR1 KGHSH and CDR2 LQKENI. Deletion took 3 bases off V and 4 bases off J, with a span of 8 bases between the germline ends. Counted from cysteine to phenylalanine, this CDR3 has 13 amino acids. The DNA shown is the 39-base CDR3, in frame from base 1. This TCR was sampled from a human donor with COVID-19. Sequencing was carried out using cultured CD4+ T cells from blood. This receptor chain uses TRBV18 and TRBJ2-3; the D gene is unclear. The CDR3 reads CASSPPSADTQYF. Here is the DNA: TGTGCCAGCTCACCTCCCAGTGCAGATACGCAGTATTTT.